This T cell receptor beta chain was obtained from a study of shared clonotypes between healthy human individuals. Study at large: The study enrolled a couple of women and three men aged 18 to 49.

The naive CD8 population came from CD45RO-negative cells selected for CCR7, without terminally differentiated effector memory CD45RA+ cells. Measured with immunoSEQ multiplex PCR; TCRdb has only the in-frame clones, and not every one. This table has nearly 600,000 clones, less than 97% appearing once. The CDR3 totals 12 residues. V lost 6 bases, J lost 3 bases, and 12 bases lay in between. Germline CDR1 SQVTM, CDR2 ANQGSEA. The sequenced sample consisted of naive CD8+ T cells sorted from blood. This sequence joins TRBV29-1 and TRBJ2-7, with D tentatively TRBD1 or TRBD2 (5 bases each). This TCR derives from a young woman in good health. The DNA of the CDR3 is TGCAGCGTCAGAGGGGATCTCTACGAGCAGTACTTC. This translates into CSVRGDLYEQYF.